This T cell receptor beta chain originates from a study of blood T cell repertoires in COVID-19. Study-wide context: The United States, Italy and Spain provided the acute and convalescent COVID-19 samples. T cells, B-cell-depleted T cells, or PBMCs supplied cDNA or gDNA.

As handled by the study authors: The assay estimated nucleated cells by amplifying reference gene primers. Profiling relied on immunoSEQ multiplex PCR, and the TCRdb table lists in-frame clones only, not all of them. The DNA was the basis for D and trimming; V, J and clone size are from that table. The data contain fewer than 250,000 clones, 80% to 90% of them singletons. Sequencing was performed on peripheral blood. The clonotype comes from a young man with acute or convalescent COVID-19.

The CDR3 DNA is TGTGCCAGCAGGCTACCGGGACAGGGTAATACTGAAGCTTTCTTT. It codes for CASRLPGQGNTEAFF. This chain joins TRBV2 and TRBJ1-1; the match to TRBD1 covers 9 bases. The CDR3 totals 15 residues. V dropped 6 bases and J dropped 5; count of bases not matched to a gene: 10. Germline CDR1 and CDR2: SNHLY and FYNNEI.